Below, 31 T cell receptor beta chains from the same sample are listed, as sequenced in a study of T cell responses to AZD1222 COVID-19 vaccine. Sequenced by immunoSEQ multiplex PCR; TCRdb stores in-frame clones only, minus some. The table lists some 140,000 clones, less than 90% of them singletons. Sequencing was performed on peripheral blood, taken on day 0 of AZD1222 vaccination. The receptors were sampled from an adult in good health.

The chain joins TRBV5-5 to TRBJ1-4; 7 nucleotides match TRBD1. The length of the CDR3 is 14 residues. J lost 5 bases, V lost 0 bases, and 1 base had no gene match. Looked up from germline, CDR1 is SGHKS and CDR2 is YYEKEE (reference sequence). The CDR3 nucleotides read TGTGCCAGCAGCTTGGTGGACAGGAATGAAAAACTGTTTTTT. It is translated as CASSLVDRNEKLFF.

This chain's CDR3 is CASSITGNTIYF. In nucleotides, the CDR3 is TGTGCCAGCAGCATCACAGGAAACACCATATATTTT. The chain uses TRBV5-6 and TRBJ1-3, with unresolved D. This CDR3 is built from 12 residues. Germline V CDR1 and CDR2: SGHDT, YYEEEE. V lost 4 bases, J lost 4 bases, and 6 bases lay in between.

The chain employs TRBV18 and TRBJ2-2; D gene ambiguous. This CDR3 has 15 amino acids. The ends were cut back, 2 bases at V and 0 bases at J, with 7 bases in the middle. CDR1 and CDR2 (germline): KGHSH, LQKENI. The CDR3 loop is CASSPLPANTGELFF. The CDR3 DNA sequence: TGTGCCAGCTCACCATTACCCGCGAACACCGGGGAGCTGTTTTTT.

This chain links TRBV3-1 (or the pseudogene TRBV3-2) with TRBJ2-6; TRBD1 matches at 11 bases. V dropped 6 bases and J dropped 0; count of bases not matched to a gene: 4. The CDR3 has 17 residues. Germline V gene sequence: CDR1 LGHDT, CDR2 YNNKEL (reference sequence). The CDR3 DNA follows: TGTGCCAGCAGTCGGGACAGGGGGTTCTCTGGGGCCAACGTCCTGACTTTC. Protein sequence: CASSRDRGFSGANVLTF.

J is TRBJ2-3 and V is TRBV10-2; D uncertain. Germline V gene lookup returns CDR1 WSHSY and CDR2 SAAADI. The CDR3 runs to 10 residues. The V and J ends lost 8 bases and 6 bases respectively, with 6 bases between them. CDR3 amino acids: CASLGDTQYF. The DNA of the CDR3 is TGCGCCAGCCTGGGGGATACGCAGTATTTT.

A word on this clone: In the same sample, other DNA sequences code for this CDR3. The chain couples TRBV18 to TRBJ1-5, with D uncertain. CDR3 length: 13 amino acids. Deletions cut 3 bases from V and 3 bases from J, with 6 bases between. CDR1 and CDR2 (germline): KGHSH, LQKENI. The CDR3 here is CASSPGNNQPQHF. As DNA, the CDR3 is TGTGCCAGCTCACCGGGGAACAATCAGCCCCAGCATTTT.

The chain has TRBV2 and TRBJ1-5; D not certain. The V gene lost 6 bases and the J gene lost 7 bases, with 22 bases spanning the gap. Germline values: CDR1 SNHLY, CDR2 FYNNEI. The CDR3 consists of 16 residues. The CDR3: CASSETQPRGSQPQHF. The CDR3, as DNA: TGTGCCAGCAGCGAAACTCAGCCGCGAGGGTCCCAGCCCCAGCATTTT.

The gene calls are TRBV5-5 and TRBJ1-1; the D is unclear. Looked up from germline, CDR1 is SGHKS and CDR2 is YYEKEE (reference sequence). The V and J ends lost 0 bases and 5 bases respectively, with 8 bases between them. The CDR3 runs to 13 residues. CDR3 amino acids: CASSLDFGTEAFF. CDR3 nucleotides: TGTGCCAGCAGCTTGGACTTTGGTACTGAAGCTTTCTTT.

V gene TRBV9 combines with J gene TRBJ1-2; the match to TRBD1 covers 7 bases. Germline V CDR1 and CDR2: SGDLS, YYNGEE. This CDR3 is 15 amino acids long. J was trimmed by 2 bases and V by 0 bases; bases with no gene match: 4. In DNA form, the CDR3 reads TGTGCCAGCAGCGTAGGACAGGGAGACAACTATGGCTACACCTTC. It encodes CASSVGQGDNYGYTF. The full variable domain, with the rest looked up from reference TRBV9 and TRBJ1-2, is DSGVTQTPKHLITATGQRVTLRCSPRSGDLSVYWYQQSLDQGLQFLIQYYNGEERAKGNILERFSAQQFPDLHSELNLSSLELGDSALYFCASSVGQGDNYGYTFGSGTRLTVV.

This chain joins TRBV5-4 and TRBJ2-2; TRBD2 agrees at 8 bases. Germline lookup yields CDR1 SGHNT and CDR2 YYREEE (reference sequence). The CDR3 length is 14 residues. Unmatched junction bases numbered 5, after V lost 4 bases and J lost 6 bases. CDR3 sequence: CASSRGGLSGELFF. The DNA for the CDR3 is TGTGCCAGCAGCCGGGGGGGCCTTTCCGGGGAGCTGTTTTTT.

The chain carries TRBV10-3 and TRBJ2-2; D unclear. The CDR3 spans 11 residues. Between the trimmed V and J ends, which lost 5 bases and 6 bases, there was a span of 4 bases. Germline CDR1 and CDR2: ENHRY and SYGVKD. CDR3 residues: CAISTAGELFF. Here the CDR3 DNA reads TGTGCCATCAGTACTGCCGGGGAGCTGTTTTTT.

The V and J genes are TRBV5-1 and TRBJ2-3; D is unresolved. The CDR3 consists of 13 residues. V lost 0 bases, J lost 6 bases, and 8 bases lay in between. Germline V gene lookup returns CDR1 SGHRS and CDR2 YFSETQ. CDR3 nucleotides: TGCGCCAGCAGCTTGGCCCCGCGGGATACGCAGTATTTT. Translated: CASSLAPRDTQYF.

CDR3 in amino acids: CASSSRVSGGYTF. The CDR3, as DNA: TGTGCCAGCAGTTCCAGGGTTAGCGGCGGCTACACCTTC. The V and J genes are TRBV12-3 or TRBV12-4 and TRBJ1-2, with D perhaps TRBD1 (5 bases). This CDR3 has 13 amino acids. The V end lost 4 bases, the J end lost 8 bases, and 14 bases lay between the germline ends.

This clone came up once. The gene calls are TRBV11-2 and TRBJ2-5, with D perhaps matching TRBD2 (7 bases). Trimming removed 7 bases from V and 5 bases from J, with 14 bases in between. The length of the CDR3 is 13 residues. CDR1 and CDR2 from the germline V gene are SGHAT and FQNNGV. The CDR3 sequence: CASILKGGETQYF. CDR3 DNA: TGTGCCAGCATCCTTAAGGGGGGGGAGACCCAGTACTTC.

The chain is built from TRBV5-1 and TRBJ2-7; TRBD1 matches at 9 bases. The germline gives CDR1 SGHRS, CDR2 YFSETQ. The J segment lost 2 bases and the V segment lost 0 bases, leaving 6 bases of the junction unmatched. The CDR3 consists of 16 residues. CDR3 loop: CASSLGGQGIAYEQYF. CDR3 DNA sequence: TGCGCCAGCAGCTTGGGGGGACAGGGAATAGCCTACGAGCAGTACTTC.

This clone was found once. The chain links TRBV23-1 to TRBJ2-7; TRBD1 aligns across 9 bases. Being an ORF, TRBV23-1 has a function that is uncertain. CDR3 length equals 16 residues. V dropped 0 bases and J dropped 2; count of bases not matched to a gene: 5. This CDR3 is CASSQSWDRDTYEQYF. The CDR3 DNA sequence: TGCGCCAGCAGTCAATCCTGGGACAGGGATACCTACGAGCAGTACTTC.

This rearrangement joins TRBV18 to TRBJ1-1; no reliable D call. From germline, CDR1 is KGHSH and CDR2 LQKENI. The CDR3 consists of 15 residues. V was cut by 4 bases and J by 1 base, with 13 bases left in between. The CDR3 loop is CASSRMGAPNTEAFF. In DNA form, the CDR3 reads TGTGCCAGCTCACGTATGGGAGCTCCGAACACTGAAGCTTTCTTT.

This chain connects TRBV28 to TRBJ1-5, with D maybe TRBD1 (5 bases). V gave up 6 bases and J gave up 4 bases, with 10 bases separating them. Germline V gene sequence: CDR1 MDHEN, CDR2 SYDVKM. The CDR3 runs to 13 residues. The chain's CDR3 is CASRGGGNQPQHF. The CDR3 coding sequence is TGTGCCAGCAGGGGGGGTGGGAATCAGCCCCAGCATTTT.

The chain links TRBV19 to TRBJ1-6; 7 nucleotides match TRBD1. Germline V gene data show CDR1 as LNHDA and CDR2 as SQIVND (reference sequence). Unmatched junction bases numbered 7, after V lost 6 bases and J lost 11 bases. The CDR3 length is 13 residues. CDR3 residues: CASSSTGRAPLHF. CDR3 sequence (DNA): TGTGCCAGTAGCTCGACAGGGAGGGCACCCCTCCACTTT. Based on the CDR3 plus reference TRBV19 and TRBJ1-6, the full variable domain is DGGITQSPKYLFRKEGQNVTLSCEQNLNHDAMYWYRQDPGQGLRLIYYSQIVNDFQKGDIAEGYSVSREKKESFPLTVTSAQKNPTAFYLCASSSTGRAPLHFGNGTRLTVT.

The chain joins TRBV15 to TRBJ1-5, with no clear D. Germline CDR1 LNHNV, CDR2 YYDKDF (reference sequence). The V end was cut by 1 base, the J end by 4 bases, with 14 bases between. This CDR3 comprises 16 residues. The CDR3 spells CATSRAASHENQPQHF. In DNA form, the CDR3 reads TGTGCCACCAGCAGAGCGGCCTCCCACGAAAATCAGCCCCAGCATTTT.

The chain joins TRBV3-1 (or the pseudogene TRBV3-2) to TRBJ1-6; D unresolved. V lost 1 base and J lost 8, with 9 bases in between. The CDR3 extends over 14 amino acids. Germline CDR1 LGHDT, CDR2 YNNKEL (reference sequence). The CDR3 DNA follows: TGTGCCAGCAGCCAAGGCGGGAAGGATTCACCCCTCCACTTT. Protein: CASSQGGKDSPLHF.

The CDR3 DNA reads TGTGCCAGCAGCTTAGGCAGGGGTCTTATCCACGAGCAGTACTTC. Its translation: CASSLGRGLIHEQYF. The chain combines TRBV7-9 with TRBJ2-7; D is possibly TRBD1 (6 bases). In germline, CDR1 is SEHNR, CDR2 FQNEAQ (reference sequence). V was trimmed by 1 base and J by 5 bases, leaving 15 bases between them. This CDR3 has 15 residues.

V gene TRBV2 combines with J gene TRBJ1-2, with TRBD1 as a possible D gene (6 bases). The CDR3 is made up of 12 amino acids. Germline CDR1 reads SNHLY; CDR2 reads FYNNEI. V gave up 6 bases and J gave up 5 bases, with 10 bases separating them. In DNA, the CDR3 is TGTGCCAGCAGACAGGGAACATATGGCTACACCTTC. Its translation is CASRQGTYGYTF.

The rearrangement joins TRBV10-3 to TRBJ2-7; tentatively, D is TRBD2 (5 bases). The CDR3 is 14 amino acids. Per the germline V gene, CDR1 is ENHRY and CDR2 is SYGVKD. V was cut by 0 bases and J by 0 bases, with 6 bases left in between. The CDR3 protein is CAISESGSSYEQYF. The CDR3 bases are TGTGCCATCAGTGAGTCGGGGAGCTCCTACGAGCAGTACTTC.

The chain couples TRBV3-1 (or the pseudogene TRBV3-2) to TRBJ2-3; 9 positions agree with TRBD2. The CDR3 sequence is 16 residues long. Germline lookup yields CDR1 LGHDT and CDR2 YNNKEL (reference sequence). With 4 bases clipped from V and 2 bases from J, the junction kept 7 bases outside the gene matches. CDR3 coding DNA: TGTGCCAGCAGCCCCTGGGCTAGCGGGGACACAGATACGCAGTATTTT. Translation: CASSPWASGDTDTQYF.

This clone is judged medium-sized. The chain couples TRBV7-6 to TRBJ2-7; 7 positions match TRBD1. The CDR3 contains 13 residues. Germline V gene lookup returns CDR1 SGHVS and CDR2 FNYEAQ. Losses at the gene ends were 4 bases for V and 3 bases for J; bases not matched to a gene: 3. The CDR3 DNA reads as TGTGCCAGCAGCTCCAACAGGGGCTACGAGCAGTACTTC. It encodes CASSSNRGYEQYF.

The chain couples TRBV3-1 (or the pseudogene TRBV3-2) to TRBJ1-5; D might be TRBD1 (5 bases). The V and J ends lost 4 bases and 3 bases respectively, with 13 bases between them. This CDR3 has 15 amino acids. CDR1 LGHDT and CDR2 YNNKEL come from the germline V gene (reference sequence). The CDR3: CASSRFMTDNQPQHF. CDR3 bases: TGTGCCAGCAGCCGGTTCATGACAGACAATCAGCCCCAGCATTTT.

The rearrangement uses TRBV6-5 and TRBJ2-7; maybe TRBD1 (7 bases). Germline CDR1 and CDR2: MNHEY and SVGAGI. This CDR3 contains 14 residues. Trimming removed 1 base from V and 4 bases from J, with 11 bases in between. Here the CDR3 DNA reads TGTGCCAGCAGTTACTATGCAGGGGGGTACGAGCAGTACTTC. As protein: CASSYYAGGYEQYF.

The V gene is TRBV6-1, the J gene TRBJ1-1, with no clear D. V was cut by 1 base and J by 4 bases, with 10 bases left in between. Germline V gene lookup returns CDR1 MNHNS and CDR2 SASEGT. The CDR3 is 14 residues long. For the CDR3, the DNA is TGTGCCAGCAGTGAAGGTGGTCCGGGCACTGAAGCTTTCTTT. Translating gives CASSEGGPGTEAFF.

The rearrangement joins TRBV28 to TRBJ1-4; D unresolved. Germline V lookup: CDR1 MDHEN, CDR2 SYDVKM. The V gene lost 8 bases and the J gene lost 1 base, with 14 bases spanning the gap. The CDR3 is 15 amino acids. CDR3 bases: TGTGCCAGCGGACCTCAATTGGGAACTAATGAAAAACTGTTTTTT. This gives the protein CASGPQLGTNEKLFF.

The chain combines TRBV4-3 with TRBJ2-7, with no clear D. With 5 bases removed from V and 2 bases from J, the gap between germline ends came to 10 bases. The CDR3 loop spans 13 amino acids. The germline V gene encodes CDR1 LGHNA and CDR2 YSLEER. This CDR3 reads CASSADLAYEQYF. DNA of the CDR3: TGCGCCAGCAGCGCAGACTTGGCCTACGAGCAGTACTTC.